One and the same sample provided the 22 T cell receptor beta chains below, sequenced in a study of T cells in women clearing cervical HPV infection. Only in-frame clones appear in the TCRdb table, and some are missing; sequencing was by immunoSEQ multiplex PCR. Recorded for this sample: tens of thousands of clones. Input material: blood buffy coat. The receptors were sampled from a woman between 18 and 70 years old with a cervical HPV16 infection that either progressed to CIN3+ or cleared (not recorded which).

In the case of this clone: The read comes to an end 3 residues before the CDR3 does, leaving the germline J gene to fill in the end. V gene TRBV5-1 combines with J gene TRBJ2-7, with 7 bases identical to TRBD1. CDR1 and CDR2 (germline): SGHRS, YFSETQ. There are 14 residues in the CDR3. J was trimmed by 5 bases and V by 5 bases; bases with no gene match: 10. The CDR3 region is CASSLRTGVDEQYF. The sequenced CDR3 bases are TGCGCCAGCAGTCTAAGAACAGGGGTAGACGAG.

Details on this clone: The CDR3 end is not reached by the read, which stops 3 residues before it; the germline J gene fills it in. The chain combines TRBV19 with TRBJ2-7, with TRBD2 identical over 8 bases. This CDR3 is 15 amino acids long. Germline CDR1 and CDR2: LNHDA and SQIVND (reference sequence). Trimming cost V 5 bases and J 1 base; bases outside gene matches: 7. The CDR3 here is CASSPTSGLSYEQYF. The CDR3 bases that were read are TGTGCCAGTAGTCCCACTAGCGGCCTATCCTACGAG.

Regarding this clone: Read coverage stops 3 residues before the CDR3 terminus; the germline J gene supplies the remainder. This chain joins TRBV16 and TRBJ1-4, with 9 bases lining up with TRBD1. The V gene end was trimmed by 6 bases and the J gene end by 4 bases; junction bases not matched to a gene: 6. Germline V gene data show CDR1 as KGHSY and CDR2 as FQNENV. This CDR3 has 15 residues. The CDR3 DNA, read in part, is TGTGCCAGCAGACACACGACAGGGGGTAATGAAAAA. As protein: CASRHTTGGNEK. The whole CDR3 sequence reads CASRHTTGGNEKLFF.

In the case of this clone: The read terminates 3 residues ahead of where the CDR3 ends, so the germline J gene completes it. The chain is built from TRBV7-6 and TRBJ1-5; 10 bases line up with TRBD1. Germline loops: CDR1 SGHVS, CDR2 FNYEAQ. V shed 5 bases and J 6 bases; nucleotides not matched to a gene: 7. The CDR3 consists of 15 residues. CDR3 protein: CASSARTGGAQPQHF. The DNA read from the CDR3 is TGTGCCAGCAGCGCCAGGACAGGGGGGGCTCAGCCC.

For this clone: The read ends 3 residues shy of where the CDR3 ends; the end is completed using the germline J gene. The chain is built from TRBV5-4 and TRBJ1-1; D is possibly TRBD1 (5 bases). Germline V gene lookup returns CDR1 SGHNT and CDR2 YYREEE (reference sequence). V shed 4 bases and J shed 1 base, with 11 bases lying between them. The CDR3 covers 14 residues. Incomplete CDR3 DNA: TGTGCCAGCAGCCAGATAAGGGGGAACACTGAA. This translates into CASSQIRGNTE. The whole CDR3 sequence reads CASSQIRGNTEAFF.

Points on this clone: The read ends 3 residues before the CDR3 terminus; that terminus is restored from the germline J gene. The chain is built from TRBV18 and TRBJ2-6; 9 bases align to TRBD1. The germline CDR1 and CDR2 sequences are KGHSH and LQKENI. With 4 bases clipped from V and 1 base from J, the junction kept 8 bases outside the gene matches. The CDR3 runs to 18 residues. The chain's CDR3 is CASSLLGTGRSGANVLTF. Partial CDR3 DNA: TGTGCCAGCTCACTACTCGGGACAGGGAGGTCTGGGGCCAACGTC.

CDR3 DNA, as far as it was read: TGCGCCAGCACCATCTCTCCGGGACAGGTATCCTACGAG. It is translated as CASTISPGQVSYE. The whole CDR3 region reads CASTISPGQVSYEQYF. The gene calls are TRBV5-1 and TRBJ2-7; TRBD1 matches 8 bases. Read data end 3 residues before the CDR3 end; the end is taken from the germline J gene. The germline V gene has CDR1 SGHRS and CDR2 YFSETQ. The CDR3 has 16 residues. V gave up 6 bases and J gave up 1 base; unmatched junction bases: 12.

Remarks on this clone: Coverage ceases 3 residues before the CDR3 finishes, and the germline J gene fills in the end. The rearrangement joins TRBV5-1 to TRBJ2-2; TRBD1 aligns across 9 bases. Germline CDR1 reads SGHRS; CDR2 reads YFSETQ. This CDR3 has 17 residues. J gave up 4 bases and V 4 bases, and 11 bases lay outside the gene matches. CDR3 in amino acids: CASSPPRTGAGTGELFF. CDR3 bases read: TGCGCCAGCAGCCCCCCCCGGACAGGGGCAGGCACCGGGGAG. The complete variable domain, with remaining parts taken from reference TRBV5-1 and TRBJ2-2, reads KAGVTQTPRYLIKTRGQQVTLSCSPISGHRSVSWYQQTPGQGLQFLFEYFSETQRNKGNFPGRFSGRQFSNSRSEMNVSTLELGDSALYLCASSPPRTGAGTGELFFGEGSRLTVL.

Worth noting for this clone: Read sequence stops 3 residues before the CDR3 end, and the germline J gene provides the missing end. This chain connects TRBV11-3 to TRBJ1-1; the D is unclear. The CDR3 has 13 amino acids. Looked up from germline, CDR1 is SGHNT and CDR2 is YENEEA. Trimming removed 2 bases at V and 3 bases at J, with 7 bases between. CDR3 DNA, as far as it was read: TGTGCCAGCAGCTTAAGCGCTTACACTGAA. Encoded protein: CASSLSAYTE. The complete CDR3 protein is CASSLSAYTEAFF.

Concerning this clone: With the read ending 3 residues before the CDR3 end, the germline J gene is used to fill in that end. The rearrangement joins TRBV28 to TRBJ1-2; no definite D call. Looked up from germline, CDR1 is MDHEN and CDR2 is SYDVKM. CDR3 length equals 14 residues. The germline V and J ends were trimmed by 2 bases and 4 bases, with 11 bases remaining between them. The covered CDR3 bases are TGTGCCAGCAGTTTAGTTAAAGAGGGCTATGGC. Translation: CASSLVKEGYG. The CDR3, in full, reads CASSLVKEGYGYTF.

This CDR3 reads CSARVGQGKGPQHF. CDR3 bases read: TGCAGTGCTAGAGTCGGGCAGGGTAAGGGGCCC. J is TRBJ1-5 and V is TRBV20-1; D might be TRBD1 (5 bases). The read terminates 3 residues before the CDR3 end, so the remaining end is supplied by the germline J gene. The ends were cut back, 1 base at V and 9 bases at J, with 16 bases in the middle. This CDR3 spans 14 amino acids. The germline V gene has CDR1 DFQATT and CDR2 SNEGSKA (reference sequence).

Remarks on this clone: The read halts 3 residues ahead of the CDR3 end, with the missing end drawn from the germline J gene. The rearrangement links TRBV5-1 to TRBJ2-2, with 8 bases lining up with TRBD1. The germline CDR1 and CDR2 sequences are SGHRS and YFSETQ. The CDR3 covers 14 residues. CDR3 bases read: TGCGCCAGCAGCTCAGGACAGGGTAATGAAAAG. It encodes CASSSGQGNEK. The complete CDR3 reads CASSSGQGNEKLFF. The whole variable domain, filled in from reference TRBV5-1 and TRBJ2-2, reads KAGVTQTPRYLIKTRGQQVTLSCSPISGHRSVSWYQQTPGQGLQFLFEYFSETQRNKGNFPGRFSGRQFSNSRSEMNVSTLELGDSALYLCASSSGQGNEKLFFGEGSRLTVL.

In regard to this clone: An end of the junction differs from the germline gene, which may be a read error. The CDR3 reads CASSGRDSNNEQFF. The sequenced part of the CDR3 DNA is TGCGCCAGCAGCGGCAGGGACTCCAACAATGAG. The chain carries TRBV5-1 and TRBJ2-1; possible D gene TRBD2, 6 bases. The read ends 3 residues shy of where the CDR3 ends; the end is completed using the germline J gene. Germline V lookup: CDR1 SGHRS, CDR2 YFSETQ. The CDR3 has 14 amino acids.

Remarks on this clone: The read comes to an end 3 residues before the CDR3 does, leaving the germline J gene to fill in the end. J is TRBJ2-7 and V is TRBV9, with TRBD2 identical over 8 bases. Germline V gene sequence: CDR1 SGDLS, CDR2 YYNGEE. J was trimmed by 4 bases and V by 0 bases; bases with no gene match: 6. The CDR3 spans 15 residues. The CDR3 protein is CASSVGVSGNYEQYF. CDR3 DNA (partial): TGTGCCAGCAGCGTAGGCGTTAGCGGGAATTACGAG.

About this clone: Read sequence stops 3 residues before the CDR3 end, and the germline J gene provides the missing end. The chain employs TRBV5-1 and TRBJ2-3; D perhaps matches TRBD2 (6 bases). V lost 0 bases to trimming and J lost 6 bases, with 14 bases between them. Germline V gene data show CDR1 as SGHRS and CDR2 as YFSETQ. The CDR3 has 15 amino acids. Incomplete CDR3 DNA: TGCGCCAGCAGCTTGGAATCCTCTGGAGGGGATACG. Translated: CASSLESSGGDT. The whole CDR3 is CASSLESSGGDTQYF.

To note about this clone: The read terminates 3 residues ahead of where the CDR3 ends, so the germline J gene completes it. V usage is TRBV20-1 and J usage is TRBJ2-3; a weak D match, TRBD2 (6 bases). Germline assignment: CDR1 DFQATT and CDR2 SNEGSKA (reference sequence). V was pared by 5 bases and J by 1 base, with 16 bases between. The CDR3 has 15 amino acids. This CDR3 is CSAGWRVDGTDTQYF. CDR3 DNA (partial): TGCAGTGCTGGATGGAGGGTCGATGGCACAGATACG.

In regard to this clone: Read coverage stops 3 residues before the CDR3 terminus; the germline J gene supplies the remainder. The chain joins TRBV7-2 to TRBJ2-7; 8 nucleotides agree with TRBD1. The ends lost 5 bases at V and 2 bases at J; junction bases unmatched: 8. Germline lookup yields CDR1 SGHTA and CDR2 FQGNSA. This CDR3 contains 15 residues. The CDR3 spells CASSPDRGRAYEQYF. Partial CDR3 DNA: TGTGCCAGCAGCCCAGACAGGGGACGCGCCTACGAG.

On this clone itself: The CDR3 is cut off 3 residues early in the read; its end comes from the germline J gene. This chain joins TRBV7-8 and TRBJ2-3; 11 bases are shared with TRBD2. The CDR3 sequence is 17 residues long. The ends lost 4 bases at V and 1 base at J; junction bases unmatched: 7. From germline, CDR1 is SGHVS and CDR2 FQNEAQ. The CDR3 spells CASSSWSGLAGTDTQYF. The covered CDR3 bases are TGTGCCAGCAGCTCCTGGTCGGGACTAGCGGGCACAGATACG.

Comment on this clone: The read is 3 residues too short to cover the CDR3 end, so that end is filled in from the germline J gene. The V and J genes are TRBV30 and TRBJ1-6; no reliable D call. The germline V gene has CDR1 GTSNPN and CDR2 SVGIG (reference sequence). Deletions cut 0 bases from V and 8 bases from J, with 5 bases between. The CDR3 loop spans 12 amino acids. The sequenced CDR3 bases are TGTGCCTGGAGTGTATCCGATTCACCC. Its translation: CAWSVSDSP. The full CDR3 is CAWSVSDSPLHF.

The chain's CDR3 is CASSILAGDSYEQYF. The covered CDR3 bases are TGTGCCAGTAGTATCCTAGCGGGAGACTCATACGAG. The rearrangement joins TRBV19 to TRBJ2-7; 10 bases align to TRBD2. Coverage ceases 3 residues before the CDR3 finishes, and the germline J gene fills in the end. Germline CDR1 is LNHDA and CDR2 is SQIVND (reference sequence). The length of the CDR3 is 15 residues. Trimming cost V 3 bases and J 4 bases; bases outside gene matches: 6.

Regarding this clone: The CDR3 end lies 3 residues beyond the end of the read and is filled in from the germline J gene. The chain carries TRBV29-1 and TRBJ1-1; TRBD1 aligns across 7 bases. Germline V gene sequence: CDR1 SQVTM, CDR2 ANQGSEA. The CDR3 is made up of 13 amino acids. V dropped 6 bases and J dropped 2; count of bases not matched to a gene: 6. The sequenced part of the CDR3 DNA is TGCAGCGTGGCGACAGGGCTCAACACTGAA. Protein sequence: CSVATGLNTE. The full CDR3 protein is CSVATGLNTEAFF.

Concerning this clone: The read falls 3 residues short of the CDR3 end, and the missing part is taken from the germline J gene. J is TRBJ2-7 and V is TRBV10-3; a possible D gene is TRBD1 (5 bases). This CDR3 has 14 residues. The germline V gene has CDR1 ENHRY and CDR2 SYGVKD. V was cut by 6 bases and J by 1 base, with 13 bases left in between. The CDR3 here is CAISDRKDSYEQYF. The part of the CDR3 DNA that was read is TGTGCCATCAGCGACAGAAAGGATTCCTACGAG.